The 32 T cell receptor beta chains listed next were all sequenced from one sample in a study of OX40 agonist ivuxolimab in advanced cancers. Libraries were prepared by immunoSEQ multiplex PCR; TCRdb keeps only in-frame clonotypes and omits some of them. The repertoire consists of about 26,000 clones, with about 87% occurring once and the leading ten covering roughly a fifth. Sequenced material: CD4+ or CD8+ T cells sorted from blood, taken in a trial of the OX40 agonist ivuxolimab. These TCRs come from an adult with an advanced solid tumor such as melanoma, head and neck, liver or kidney cancer.

This clone was picked up one time. The chain uses TRBV7-9 and TRBJ1-4; 8 nucleotides align to TRBD1. After removal of 5 bases from V and 0 bases from J, the junction contained 8 bases not matched to a gene. Germline V CDR1 and CDR2: SEHNR, FQNEAQ (reference sequence). The CDR3 runs 17 residues. In DNA, the CDR3 is TGTGCCAGCAGCCCACAGGGGGTTTACTCAACTAATGAAAAACTGTTTTTT. Its protein is CASSPQGVYSTNEKLFF.

This chain uses TRBV5-8 with TRBJ2-3; 8 bases align to TRBD2. V shed 4 bases and J 6 bases; nucleotides not matched to a gene: 10. This CDR3 is 15 amino acids long. Germline V gene lookup returns CDR1 SGHTS and CDR2 YDEGEE. The CDR3 DNA follows: TGTGCCAGCAGCCCTTTCCGGGGGGGCTGGGATACGCAGTATTTT. This gives the protein CASSPFRGGWDTQYF.

This chain joins TRBV7-2 and TRBJ2-3, with a possible D match to TRBD2 (7 bases). The CDR3 extends over 18 amino acids. Germline V gene lookup returns CDR1 SGHTA and CDR2 FQGNSA. V lost 1 base, J lost 3 bases, and 20 bases lay in between. CDR3 sequence: CASSLEIWPEGGTDTQYF. CDR3 sequence (DNA): TGTGCCAGCAGCTTAGAAATTTGGCCGGAGGGGGGGACAGATACGCAGTATTTT.

CDR3 loop: CASSDQGGGPQYF. CDR3 coding DNA: TGTGCCAGCAGCGACCAGGGGGGAGGTCCGCAGTATTTT. V and J are TRBV11-3 and TRBJ2-3; D is perhaps TRBD1 (7 bases). The V and J ends lost 5 bases and 10 bases respectively, with 16 bases between them. CDR3 length equals 13 residues. Germline V lookup: CDR1 SGHNT, CDR2 YENEEA.

This chain uses TRBV9 with TRBJ2-7; D unclear. V lost 0 bases and J 2 bases, leaving 6 bases between the germline ends. The germline CDR1 and CDR2 sequences are SGDLS and YYNGEE. There are 13 residues in the CDR3. The CDR3 DNA is TGTGCCAGCAGCGTAGGGAGCCCCTACGAGCAGTACTTC. Translation: CASSVGSPYEQYF.

The chain carries TRBV27 and TRBJ1-1; a weak D match, TRBD1 (6 bases). This CDR3 comprises 13 residues. Trimming pared 6 bases from V and 5 bases from J, leaving 13 bases between. Germline V gene data show CDR1 as MNHEY and CDR2 as SMNVEV (reference sequence). The CDR3 DNA is TGTGCCAGCAGGAACCAGGGGAGGACTGAAGCTTTCTTT. Residues: CASRNQGRTEAFF.

This chain joins TRBV4-1 and TRBJ1-1; D is possibly TRBD1 (5 bases). Germline V gives CDR1 MGHRA, CDR2 YSYEKL. The CDR3 is 14 amino acids. V was trimmed by 0 bases and J by 10 bases, leaving 15 bases between them. The CDR3 DNA is TGCGCCAGCAGCCAAGAGGGAGGGGCCAACGGAGCTTTCTTT. Residues: CASSQEGGANGAFF.

This clone was recorded once. The J gene is TRBJ2-7, the V gene TRBV11-2; 11 nucleotides align to TRBD1. Trimming at V came to 3 bases and at J to 6 bases, leaving 7 bases not matched to a gene. The germline gives CDR1 SGHAT, CDR2 FQNNGV. The CDR3 consists of 15 residues. CDR3 sequence reads: CASSFSGQGVVEQYF. The CDR3 DNA is TGTGCCAGCAGCTTCTCGGGACAGGGGGTAGTCGAGCAGTACTTC.

The genes are TRBV7-5 and TRBJ1-5; TRBD1, as called in the table, went unchecked against the DNA. TRBV7-5 counts as a pseudogene. The CDR3 totals 16 residues. For the CDR3, the DNA is TGTGCCAGAAGCTTAGTAGGGGGACAGGGGGCTCAGCCCCAGCATTTT. Protein product: CARSLVGGQGAQPQHF.

Remarks on this clone: The same CDR3 can be traced to other DNA sequences in this sample. V is TRBV27 and J is TRBJ2-7; 10 bases map to TRBD1. V lost 5 bases and J lost 4; bases outside the gene matches: 11. The germline V gene has CDR1 MNHEY and CDR2 SMNVEV (reference sequence). This CDR3 has 16 amino acids. CDR3 protein: CASSQSPGTGVYEQYF. In DNA form, the CDR3 reads TGTGCCAGCAGTCAGTCACCCGGGACAGGGGTTTACGAGCAGTACTTC.

The rearrangement links TRBV4-1 to TRBJ2-2; D call uncertain. The CDR3 is 11 amino acids. The V and J ends lost 4 bases and 4 bases respectively, with 1 base between them. CDR1 and CDR2 from the germline V gene are MGHRA and YSYEKL. CDR3 region: CASSLTGELFF. CDR3 DNA: TGCGCCAGCAGCCTCACCGGGGAGCTGTTTTTT.

The chain links TRBV29-1 to TRBJ2-7; D remains ambiguous. Germline assignment: CDR1 SQVTM and CDR2 ANQGSEA. Trimming took off 3 bases at V and 3 bases at J, with 12 bases between the two ends. The CDR3 totals 13 residues. The CDR3 spells CSVEGIGSYEQYF. The CDR3 nucleotides are TGCAGCGTTGAGGGAATCGGTAGCTACGAGCAGTACTTC.

The chain links TRBV6-6 to TRBJ2-2; 8 bases are a match to TRBD1. With V trimmed by 8 bases and J by 6 bases, 14 bases remained unmatched. This CDR3 spans 16 amino acids. The V gene's germline CDR1 is MNHNY and CDR2 SVGAGI (reference sequence). The CDR3 region is CASATPAGGAPGELFF. The CDR3 nucleotides are TGTGCCAGCGCTACCCCAGCAGGGGGCGCCCCCGGGGAGCTGTTTTTT.

The gene calls are TRBV5-1 and TRBJ1-1; TRBD1 is a possible D gene (5 bases). Germline V gene sequence: CDR1 SGHRS, CDR2 YFSETQ. Trimming removed 1 base from V and 0 bases from J, with 7 bases in between. There are 14 residues in the CDR3. CDR3 nucleotides: TGCGCCAGCAGCTTGTCAGGGATGAACACTGAAGCTTTCTTT. It yields the protein CASSLSGMNTEAFF.

The chain combines TRBV18 with TRBJ2-5, with 8 bases identical to TRBD1. The CDR3 extends over 14 amino acids. Germline V lookup: CDR1 KGHSH, CDR2 LQKENI. V lost 2 bases and J lost 5; bases outside the gene matches: 4. The CDR3 bases are TGTGCCAGCTCACCAGACAGGGGTGGTGAGACCCAGTACTTC. Amino acids: CASSPDRGGETQYF.

CDR3 in DNA: TGTGCCAGCAGCGCCCCGCCAGCCTACAATGAGCAGTTCTTC. Translated, it gives CASSAPPAYNEQFF. The V call is TRBV9, the J call TRBJ2-1; D is unresolved. Germline CDR1 and CDR2: SGDLS and YYNGEE. This CDR3 region has 14 residues. Trimming took off 3 bases at V and 2 bases at J, with 9 bases between the two ends.

This chain connects TRBV27 to TRBJ2-7; TRBD2 might be the D (5 bases). The V end lost 3 bases, the J end lost 0 bases, and 6 bases lay between the germline ends. The CDR3 extends over 13 amino acids. The germline V gene has CDR1 MNHEY and CDR2 SMNVEV (reference sequence). The CDR3 region has the DNA TGTGCCAGCAGTTTCGGGGTCTCCTACGAGCAGTACTTC. Its protein is CASSFGVSYEQYF.

The chain couples TRBV15 to TRBJ2-7, with TRBD2 matching 14 bases. The CDR3 covers 15 residues. The V gene's germline CDR1 is LNHNV and CDR2 YYDKDF (reference sequence). V dropped 6 bases and J dropped 3; count of bases not matched to a gene: 4. The DNA for the CDR3 is TGTGCCACCAGTGGGACTAGCGGGAGATACTACGAGCAGTACTTC. It codes for CATSGTSGRYYEQYF.

As regards this clone: In the same sample, other DNA sequences code for this CDR3. The chain combines TRBV6-1 with TRBJ2-7, with a weak D call TRBD1 (5 bases). The V gene lost 1 base and the J gene lost 1 base, with 11 bases spanning the gap. Germline CDR1 reads MNHNS; CDR2 reads SASEGT. CDR3 length: 15 residues. The CDR3 DNA sequence: TGTGCCAGCAGTGAAGGAAGGGGCCCTTCCTACGAGCAGTACTTC. Protein sequence: CASSEGRGPSYEQYF.

The chain couples TRBV7-9 to TRBJ1-1, with D perhaps matching TRBD1 (5 bases). Germline CDR1 and CDR2: SEHNR and FQNEAQ (reference sequence). This CDR3 spans 14 amino acids. Trimming pared 5 bases from V and 5 bases from J, leaving 15 bases between. CDR3 protein: CASSPPQGGTEAFF. Here the CDR3 DNA reads TGTGCCAGCAGCCCACCCCAGGGTGGGACTGAAGCTTTCTTT.

The CDR3 coding sequence is TGTGCCAGCAGTTCGAGACAAGAAACTACTAAAAACAATGAGCAGTTCTTC. This codes for CASSSRQETTKNNEQFF. The rearrangement uses TRBV28 and TRBJ2-1; no firm D call. Germline values: CDR1 MDHEN, CDR2 SYDVKM. The CDR3 extends over 17 amino acids. V was pared by 4 bases and J by 5 bases, with 21 bases between.

The genes are TRBV7-9 and TRBJ2-1; D unclear. The V gene's germline CDR1 is SEHNR and CDR2 FQNEAQ (reference sequence). The CDR3 contains 13 residues. Between the trimmed V and J ends, which lost 3 bases and 2 bases, there was a span of 5 bases. In DNA form, the CDR3 reads TGTGCCAGCAGCTTCTACACCTACAATGAGCAGTTCTTC. Protein: CASSFYTYNEQFF.

V gene TRBV6-6 combines with J gene TRBJ2-5; weak D call: TRBD2 (5 bases). This CDR3 has 14 amino acids. CDR1 and CDR2 from the germline V gene are MNHNY and SVGAGI (reference sequence). V was cut by 7 bases and J by 3 bases, with 15 bases left in between. The CDR3 loop is CASNLGEIEETQYF. CDR3 nucleotides: TGTGCCAGCAATCTCGGGGAGATTGAAGAGACCCAGTACTTC.

Only a few counts were recorded for this clone. The chain carries TRBV6-5 and TRBJ2-1; TRBD2 is a possible D gene (7 bases). Trimming left V 6 bases short and J 4 bases short, with 16 bases between. Germline assignment: CDR1 MNHEY and CDR2 SVGAGI. This CDR3 comprises 15 residues. The CDR3 spells CASREGGPTYNEQFF. The CDR3 DNA reads as TGTGCCAGCAGGGAGGGGGGGCCCACTTACAATGAGCAGTTCTTC.

The genes are TRBV7-9 and TRBJ2-7, with 7 positions matching TRBD1. CDR1 SEHNR and CDR2 FQNEAQ come from the germline V gene (reference sequence). V was clipped by 5 bases and J by 6 bases; unmatched bases: 4. The CDR3 extends over 12 amino acids. This CDR3 is CASSVGQLEQYF. The DNA of the CDR3 is TGTGCCAGCAGCGTGGGACAGCTCGAGCAGTACTTC.

V and J are TRBV19 and TRBJ1-6, with D possibly being TRBD1 (5 bases). The germline CDR1 and CDR2 sequences are LNHDA and SQIVND (reference sequence). The CDR3 extends over 13 amino acids. V was clipped by 7 bases and J by 7 bases, with 11 bases between them. CDR3 protein: CASTDRWNSPLHF. DNA for the CDR3: TGTGCCAGTACTGACAGATGGAATTCACCCCTCCACTTT. The complete variable domain, with remaining parts taken from reference TRBV19 and TRBJ1-6, reads DGGITQSPKYLFRKEGQNVTLSCEQNLNHDAMYWYRQDPGQGLRLIYYSQIVNDFQKGDIAEGYSVSREKKESFPLTVTSAQKNPTAFYLCASTDRWNSPLHFGNGTRLTVT.

This chain links TRBV28 with TRBJ2-5, with D unresolved. This CDR3 region has 13 residues. V lost 7 bases, J lost 3 bases, and 12 bases lay in between. Germline CDR1 reads MDHEN; CDR2 reads SYDVKM. Here the CDR3 reads CASKIQGKETQYF. The CDR3 DNA reads TGTGCCAGCAAAATACAAGGGAAAGAGACCCAGTACTTC.

In DNA form, the CDR3 reads TGTGCCAGCAGTATAGGACTAGCGGGGTCCCCCTACGAGCAGTACTTC. Translation gives CASSIGLAGSPYEQYF. The chain employs TRBV27 and TRBJ2-7, with 12 positions matching TRBD2. With 5 bases clipped from V and 2 bases from J, the junction kept 7 bases outside the gene matches. Germline V gene lookup returns CDR1 MNHEY and CDR2 SMNVEV (reference sequence). CDR3 size: 16 residues.

This chain joins TRBV9 and TRBJ1-2; unclear D gene. V lost 3 bases to trimming and J lost 1 base, with 10 bases between them. Germline CDR1 is SGDLS and CDR2 is YYNGEE. This CDR3 comprises 14 residues. CDR3 DNA sequence: TGTGCCAGCAGCGCCGGCGGTTTTAACTATGGCTACACCTTC. Translating gives CASSAGGFNYGYTF. Looking up the rest from reference TRBV9 and TRBJ1-2 gives the full variable domain: DSGVTQTPKHLITATGQRVTLRCSPRSGDLSVYWYQQSLDQGLQFLIQYYNGEERAKGNILERFSAQQFPDLHSELNLSSLELGDSALYFCASSAGGFNYGYTFGSGTRLTVV.

This clone was recorded a few times. V usage is TRBV7-2 and J usage is TRBJ2-7; TRBD2 is a possible D gene (5 bases). CDR3 length equals 13 residues. The V gene's germline CDR1 is SGHTA and CDR2 FQGNSA. V was cut by 1 base and J by 6 bases, with 10 bases left in between. CDR3 residues: CASSLGRAGEQYF. CDR3 nucleotides: TGTGCCAGCAGCTTAGGGCGGGCCGGCGAGCAGTACTTC.

The CDR3, as DNA: TGTGCCAGCAGTTTTGGGATGAACACTGAAGCTTTCTTT. Translated: CASSFGMNTEAFF. The rearrangement links TRBV28 to TRBJ1-1, with D unresolved. The CDR3 has 13 residues. The V gene's germline CDR1 is MDHEN and CDR2 SYDVKM. V was cut by 3 bases and J by 0 bases, with 5 bases left in between.

The rearrangement uses TRBV28 and TRBJ2-7, with D possibly being TRBD1 or TRBD2 (7 bases each). The germline gives CDR1 MDHEN, CDR2 SYDVKM. Trimming stripped 5 bases from V and 6 bases from J, with 17 bases between. The CDR3 loop spans 14 amino acids. CDR3 amino acids: CASSPRGGGAEQYF. The CDR3 nucleotides are TGTGCCAGCAGTCCCAGGGGGGGCGGGGCCGAGCAGTACTTC.